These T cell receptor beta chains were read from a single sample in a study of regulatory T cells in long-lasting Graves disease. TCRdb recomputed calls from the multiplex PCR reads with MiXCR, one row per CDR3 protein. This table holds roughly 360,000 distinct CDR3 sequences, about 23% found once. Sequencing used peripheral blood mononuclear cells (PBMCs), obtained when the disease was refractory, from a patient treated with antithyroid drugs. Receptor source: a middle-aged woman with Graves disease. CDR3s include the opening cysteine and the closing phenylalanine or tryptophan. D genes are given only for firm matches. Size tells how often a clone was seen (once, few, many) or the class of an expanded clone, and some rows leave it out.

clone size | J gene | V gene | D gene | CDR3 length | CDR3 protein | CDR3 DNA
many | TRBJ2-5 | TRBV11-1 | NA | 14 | CASSLWPHEETQYF | TGTGCCAGCAGCTTATGGCCGCACGAGGAGACCCAGTACTTC
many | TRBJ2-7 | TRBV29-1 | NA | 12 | CSVEDSSYEQYF | TGCAGCGTTGAAGACAGCTCCTACGAGCAGTACTTC
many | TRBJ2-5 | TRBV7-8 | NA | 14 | CASSFRTAQETQYF | TGTGCCAGCAGCTTCCGGACAGCGCAAGAGACCCAGTACTTC
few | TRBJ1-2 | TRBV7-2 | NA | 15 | CASSLMRGIRYGYTF | TGTGCCAGCAGCTTAATGAGGGGAATCCGCTATGGCTACACCTTC
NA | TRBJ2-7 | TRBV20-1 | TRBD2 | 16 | CSARGDSGSRGYEQYF | TGCAGTGCTAGGGGGGATAGCGGGAGTCGAGGGTACGAGCAGTACTTC
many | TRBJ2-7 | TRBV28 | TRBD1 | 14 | CASSRGQGAIRTYF | TGTGCCAGCAGTCGGGGACAGGGGGCGATCCGTACGTACTTC
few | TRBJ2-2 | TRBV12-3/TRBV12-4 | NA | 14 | CASSPQPNTGELFF | TGTGCCAGCAGCCCACAGCCGAACACCGGGGAGCTGTTTTTT
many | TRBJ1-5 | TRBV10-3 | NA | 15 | CAISESGNSNQPQHF | TGTGCCATCAGTGAGTCAGGGAACAGCAATCAGCCCCAGCATTTT
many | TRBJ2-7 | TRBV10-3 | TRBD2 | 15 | CAISPPSGRSYEQYF | TGTGCCATCAGTCCACCTAGCGGGAGGTCCTACGAGCAGTACTTC
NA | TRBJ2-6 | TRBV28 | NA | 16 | CASSRKRYSGANVLTF | TGTGCCAGCTCACGGAAGAGATACTCTGGGGCCAACGTCCTGACTTTC